Below are 20 T cell receptor beta chains sequenced from a single sample in a study of blood T cell repertoires in COVID-19. Assay used: immunoSEQ multiplex PCR; TCRdb lists only in-frame clones, some missing. The sample has approximately 330,000 clones, around 92% seen once. The sample taken for sequencing was PBMCs or T cells enriched from blood (not recorded which). The receptor source for this set is a woman aged 30 to 39 who had recovered from COVID-19.

The chain has TRBV4-1 and TRBJ1-5; D gene unclear. V dropped 4 bases and J dropped 3 bases, with 13 bases sitting between them. The CDR3 sequence is 15 residues long. CDR1 and CDR2 (germline): MGHRA, YSYEKL. The chain's CDR3 is CASSPQTGYNQPQHF. The DNA for the CDR3 is TGCGCCAGCAGCCCCCAGACGGGGTACAATCAGCCCCAGCATTTT.

J is TRBJ1-1 and V is TRBV4-1; the D gene is possibly TRBD1 (5 bases). The CDR3 spans 15 residues. Trimming pared 3 bases from V and 2 bases from J, leaving 13 bases between. Germline CDR1 MGHRA, CDR2 YSYEKL. The CDR3, as DNA: TGCGCCAGCAGCCAGGGAGGGGAGGGAAACACTGAAGCTTTCTTT. This codes for CASSQGGEGNTEAFF.

A word on this clone: At the DNA level, this CDR3 is encoded by other sequences in the same sample as well. The chain uses TRBV28 and TRBJ2-4; possibly TRBD1 for D (6 bases). This CDR3 region has 14 residues. The germline V and J ends were trimmed by 2 bases and 1 base, with 6 bases remaining between them. Per the germline V gene, CDR1 is MDHEN and CDR2 is SYDVKM. The CDR3 protein is CASSLQGAKNIQYF. CDR3 DNA sequence: TGTGCCAGCAGTTTACAGGGGGCCAAAAACATTCAGTACTTC.

For the CDR3, the DNA is TGTGCCAGCAGCCCACGAGCAGGGTTCGACGAGCAGTACTTC. Translating it yields CASSPRAGFDEQYF. The genes are TRBV7-2 and TRBJ2-7, with D possibly matching TRBD1 (5 bases). CDR1 is SGHTA, CDR2 FQGNSA, per germline. The germline V and J ends were trimmed by 5 bases and 5 bases, with 16 bases remaining between them. The CDR3 contains 14 residues.

J is TRBJ2-5 and V is TRBV5-4; D possibly corresponds to TRBD2 (7 bases). This CDR3 has 16 residues. Looked up from germline, CDR1 is SGHNT and CDR2 is YYREEE (reference sequence). Trimming removed 5 bases from V and 0 bases from J, with 17 bases in between. The CDR3, as DNA: TGTGCCAGCAGACAGGGAGGGGGTTGGGACCAAGAGACCCAGTACTTC. This translates into CASRQGGGWDQETQYF. Combining the CDR3 with reference TRBV5-4 and TRBJ2-5 gives the whole variable domain ETGVTQSPTHLIKTRGQQVTLRCSSQSGHNTVSWYQQALGQGPQFIFQYYREEENGRGNFPPRFSGLQFPNYSSELNVNALELDDSALYLCASRQGGGWDQETQYFGPGTRLLVL.

This sequence joins TRBV30 and TRBJ2-1; 10 bases line up with TRBD1. Germline-derived CDR1 and CDR2 are GTSNPN and SVGIG (reference sequence). V was pared by 8 bases and J by 4 bases, with 2 bases of the junction left unmatched. CDR3 length: 12 amino acids. CDR3 sequence: CAVGQGYNEQFF. The CDR3 region has the DNA TGTGCCGTGGGACAGGGGTACAATGAGCAGTTCTTC.

This sequence joins TRBV27 and TRBJ2-1; D call uncertain. This CDR3 has 13 amino acids. Germline V gene sequence: CDR1 MNHEY, CDR2 SMNVEV (reference sequence). Trimming took 8 bases from V and 9 from J, leaving 17 bases between them. The CDR3 DNA reads as TGTGCCAGCCGCTTCCAAAGAGAGGCTGAGCAGTTCTTC. It encodes CASRFQREAEQFF.

The chain joins TRBV19 to TRBJ1-1; D might be TRBD1 (6 bases). V was cut by 3 bases and J by 1 base, with 12 bases left in between. This CDR3 is built from 15 residues. The germline CDR1 and CDR2 sequences are LNHDA and SQIVND (reference sequence). The CDR3 DNA sequence: TGTGCCAGTAGTATCCCCGGGACAACGAACACTGAAGCTTTCTTT. As protein: CASSIPGTTNTEAFF.

In DNA, the CDR3 is TGTGCCAGCAGCCGGTCAGGGGTTTATCAGCCCCAGCATTTT. Protein: CASSRSGVYQPQHF. The rearrangement joins TRBV28 to TRBJ1-5, with a tentative D call TRBD1 (6 bases). This CDR3 contains 14 residues. Between the trimmed V and J ends, which lost 6 bases and 5 bases, there was a span of 14 bases. The germline V gene has CDR1 MDHEN and CDR2 SYDVKM. Full variable domain (rest looked up from reference TRBV28 and TRBJ1-5): DVKVTQSSRYLVKRTGEKVFLECVQDMDHENMFWYRQDPGLGLRLIYFSYDVKMKEKGDIPEGYSVSREKKERFSLILESASTNQTSMYLCASSRSGVYQPQHFGDGTRLSIL.

This clone was counted at least ten times. CDR3 bases: TGTGCCAGTAGTAATCCAGGGGGTAGGAGCTCCTACGAGCAGTACTTC. It specifies CASSNPGGRSSYEQYF. The chain recombines TRBV19 with TRBJ2-7; 7 nucleotides line up with TRBD1. This CDR3 spans 16 amino acids. With 4 bases clipped from V and 0 bases from J, the junction kept 9 bases outside the gene matches. CDR1 LNHDA and CDR2 SQIVND come from the germline V gene (reference sequence).

V is TRBV27 and J is TRBJ1-4, with D maybe TRBD1 (5 bases). Per germline, CDR1 MNHEY and CDR2 SMNVEV (reference sequence). The CDR3 totals 14 residues. V lost 3 bases to trimming and J lost 5 bases, with 10 bases between them. CDR3 loop: CASSFRAINEKLFF. Here the CDR3 DNA reads TGTGCCAGCAGTTTCAGGGCGATAAATGAAAAACTGTTTTTT.

This clone was recorded only once. The chain recombines TRBV6-5 with TRBJ1-2; 8 bases are a match to TRBD1. The CDR3 is 12 residues long. Germline CDR1 is MNHEY and CDR2 is SVGAGI. Trimming at V came to 8 bases and at J to 5 bases, leaving 4 bases not matched to a gene. The DNA for the CDR3 is TGTGCCAGCTACAGGGGGACTTATGGCTACACCTTC. This translates into CASYRGTYGYTF.

The chain recombines TRBV27 with TRBJ2-1; 7 bases are a match to TRBD2. Germline loops: CDR1 MNHEY, CDR2 SMNVEV (reference sequence). V was pared by 3 bases and J by 7 bases, with 6 bases of the junction left unmatched. This CDR3 has 14 residues. CDR3 amino acids: CASSLREGSNEQFF. The CDR3 DNA reads TGTGCCAGCAGTTTGAGGGAGGGATCGAATGAGCAGTTCTTC.

V is TRBV7-9 and J is TRBJ2-5; 10 bases map to TRBD1. The germline V gene encodes CDR1 SEHNR and CDR2 FQNEAQ (reference sequence). Losses at the gene ends were 3 bases for V and 5 bases for J; bases not matched to a gene: 12. The CDR3 loop spans 17 amino acids. CDR3 residues: CASSFKAGQGYEETQYF. CDR3 DNA: TGTGCCAGCAGCTTTAAAGCGGGACAGGGGTATGAGGAGACCCAGTACTTC.

V is TRBV6-2 or TRBV6-3 and J is TRBJ1-5; no clear D gene. The CDR3 runs 15 residues. Trimming removed 2 bases at V and 0 bases at J, with 8 bases between. Germline V lookup: CDR1 MNHEY, CDR2 SVGEGT. Written as DNA, the CDR3 is TGTGCCAGCAGTTACGACGACAATAGCAATCAGCCCCAGCATTTT. Amino acid sequence: CASSYDDNSNQPQHF.

The rearrangement joins TRBV7-9 to TRBJ2-5, with D possibly matching TRBD1 (5 bases). Trimming cost V 2 bases and J 1 base, with 11 bases left between them. The germline gives CDR1 SEHNR, CDR2 FQNEAQ (reference sequence). The CDR3 is 15 residues long. The CDR3 coding sequence is TGTGCCAGCAGCTTAAGGGGTCCCCCCCAAGAGACCCAGTACTTC. This codes for CASSLRGPPQETQYF.

This chain connects TRBV27 to TRBJ1-1; tentative D call: TRBD1 (5 bases). This CDR3 spans 13 amino acids. Per the germline V gene, CDR1 is MNHEY and CDR2 is SMNVEV (reference sequence). V lost 5 bases to trimming and J lost 4 bases, with 11 bases between them. The DNA for the CDR3 is TGTGCCAGCAGTCCCCGGGGGAGCACTGAAGCTTTCTTT. The encoded protein is CASSPRGSTEAFF.

The J gene is TRBJ2-1, the V gene TRBV11-2, with 11 nucleotides matching TRBD2. Losses at the gene ends were 6 bases for V and 8 bases for J; bases not matched to a gene: 6. The CDR3 contains 14 residues. Germline V gene lookup returns CDR1 SGHAT and CDR2 FQNNGV. CDR3 region: CASRRLAGIYEQFF. The CDR3 DNA is TGTGCCAGCAGGAGACTAGCGGGAATCTATGAGCAGTTCTTC.

V usage is TRBV25-1 and J usage is TRBJ1-5; D is undetermined. The CDR3 is 15 residues long. V was pared by 4 bases and J by 1 base, with 11 bases between. The germline V gene has CDR1 MGHDK and CDR2 SYGVNS. The CDR3 loop is CASSGPGISNQPQHF. CDR3 nucleotides: TGTGCCAGCAGTGGTCCGGGTATCAGCAATCAGCCCCAGCATTTT.

The genes are TRBV6-4 and TRBJ2-3; no firm D call. The CDR3 extends over 10 amino acids. CDR1 and CDR2 from the germline V gene are MRHNA and SNTAGT. The V end was cut by 10 bases, the J end by 10 bases, with 12 bases between. The CDR3 nucleotides are TGTGCCATTCCCTCTTCCCCGCAGTATTTT. Its translation is CAIPSSPQYF.